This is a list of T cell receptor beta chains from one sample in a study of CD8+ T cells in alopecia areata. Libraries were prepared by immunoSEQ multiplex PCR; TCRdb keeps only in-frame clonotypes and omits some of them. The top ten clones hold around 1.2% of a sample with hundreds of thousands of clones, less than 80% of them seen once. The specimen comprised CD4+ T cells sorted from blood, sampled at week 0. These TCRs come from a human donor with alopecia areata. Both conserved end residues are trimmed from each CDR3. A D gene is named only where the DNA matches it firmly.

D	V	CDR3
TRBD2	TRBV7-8	ASSLTLAGDLAKNIQY
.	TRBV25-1	ASQGVSYEQY
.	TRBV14	ASSQVLGGRSPLH
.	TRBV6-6	ASSTDKNTEAF
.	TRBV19	ASIGESTEAF
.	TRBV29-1	SVGRGTGANVLT
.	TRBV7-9	ASSSSTSSYNEQF
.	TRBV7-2	ASSLESGGEQF
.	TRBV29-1	SARTATNEKLF
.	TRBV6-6	ASSQTGSTDTQY
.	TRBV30	AWSGKETQY
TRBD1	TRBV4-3	ASSLDRARSGELF
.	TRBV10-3	AIGDPSGRETQY
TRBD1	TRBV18	ASSPSNRGDNSPLH
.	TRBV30	AWSVHSGQNYEQY
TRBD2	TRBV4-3	ASTPSELAGVINEQF
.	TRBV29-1	SVEVAGKLF
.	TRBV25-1	ASSEGGSPLH
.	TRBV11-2	ASSLSVLAYEQY
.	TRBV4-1	ASSQDSGQRF
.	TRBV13	ASSSRDGINQPQH
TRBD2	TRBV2	ASRTGGSSYEQY
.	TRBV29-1	SLLAGARDTQY
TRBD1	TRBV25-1	AIRTGYSPLH
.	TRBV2	ASSGRLQPQH
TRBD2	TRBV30	AWTHPGLAGPYNEQF
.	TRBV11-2	ASSPWDTSYEQY
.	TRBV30	AWRRIGGRTDTQY
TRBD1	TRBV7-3	ASSTDRGPYEQY
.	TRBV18	ASSLRGGSYNSPLH
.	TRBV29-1	SAERGFAEAF
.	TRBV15	ATSRVMFGEQY
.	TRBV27	ASSFPGTQNTGELF
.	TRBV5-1	ASSSLGGSGANVLT
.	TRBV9	ASSVSGQETQY
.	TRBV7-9	ASSLVENTEAF
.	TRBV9	ASSASSTDTQY
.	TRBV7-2	ASSLGLISNQPQH
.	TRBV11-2	ASSLIRASHEQY
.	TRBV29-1	SVDSRRMTEAF
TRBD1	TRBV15	ATGQGAGIQY
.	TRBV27	ASSLYPLQDSYGYT